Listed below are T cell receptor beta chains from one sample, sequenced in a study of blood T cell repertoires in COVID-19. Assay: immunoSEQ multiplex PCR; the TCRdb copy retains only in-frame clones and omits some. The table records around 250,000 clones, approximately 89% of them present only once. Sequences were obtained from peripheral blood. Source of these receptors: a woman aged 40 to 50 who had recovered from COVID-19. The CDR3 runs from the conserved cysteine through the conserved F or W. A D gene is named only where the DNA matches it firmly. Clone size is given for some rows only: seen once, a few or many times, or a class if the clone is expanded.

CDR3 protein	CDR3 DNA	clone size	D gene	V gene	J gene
CASSVGEAGNTDTQYF	TGTGCCAGCAGCGTAGGGGAAGCGGGGAATACAGATACGCAGTATTTT	NA	TRBD2	TRBV9	TRBJ2-3
CASSLGQGYPGELFF	TGTGCCAGCAGCCTGGGACAGGGGTATCCCGGGGAGCTGTTTTTT	NA	TRBD1	TRBV14	TRBJ2-2
CASSLGREWETQYF	TGTGCCAGCAGCTTAGGGCGGGAGTGGGAGACCCAGTACTTC	NA	TRBD2	TRBV7-8	TRBJ2-5
CASSSDRPSGNTIYF	TGTGCCAGCAGCTCTGACAGGCCCTCTGGAAACACCATATATTTT	NA	NA	TRBV28	TRBJ1-3
CASSFTGVTGNTIYF	TGTGCCAGTAGCTTCACAGGGGTAACTGGAAACACCATATATTTT	NA	TRBD1	TRBV19	TRBJ1-3
CASSRDRQREQFF	TGTGCCAGCAGCCGTGACCGTCAGCGCGAGCAGTTCTTC	NA	NA	TRBV11-2	TRBJ2-1
CASSVTQGSYEQYF	TGTGCCAGCAGCGTTACACAGGGATCCTACGAGCAGTACTTC	NA	NA	TRBV9	TRBJ2-7
CASSVTRIYGYTF	TGTGCCAGCAGCGTGACACGGATCTATGGCTACACCTTC	NA	NA	TRBV6-5	TRBJ1-2
CASSPTTLQNTEAFF	TGTGCCAGCTCACCGACTACCCTACAGAACACTGAAGCTTTCTTT	NA	NA	TRBV18	TRBJ1-1
CASSRLGGMDSNQPQHF	TGCGCCAGCAGCCGCCTCGGGGGAATGGATAGCAATCAGCCCCAGCATTTT	NA	NA	TRBV4-1	TRBJ1-5
CATGTGVGTQYF	TGTGCTACCGGGACAGGGGTGGGGACCCAGTACTTC	NA	TRBD1	TRBV3-1/TRBV3-2	TRBJ2-5
CASSLLAGGRSNTGELFF	TGTGCCAGCAGTTTATTGGCGGGGGGGCGATCGAACACCGGGGAGCTGTTTTTT	NA	TRBD2	TRBV27	TRBJ2-2
CASSRLDRGIGQPQHF	TGTGCCAGCAGCAGATTAGACAGGGGGATTGGACAGCCCCAGCATTTT	NA	TRBD1	TRBV28	TRBJ1-5
CASSQAGGPYNEQFF	TGCGCCAGCAGCCAAGCGGGAGGGCCTTACAATGAGCAGTTCTTC	NA	TRBD2	TRBV4-1	TRBJ2-1
CASSEDRAPVEETQYF	TGTGCCAGCAGTGAAGACAGGGCCCCCGTTGAAGAGACCCAGTACTTC	NA	NA	TRBV6-1	TRBJ2-5
CASSLDRRLAGSSSTDTQYF	TGTGCCAGCAGCTTAGATCGGAGACTAGCGGGGAGCTCTAGCACAGATACGCAGTATTTT	NA	TRBD2	TRBV11-2	TRBJ2-3
CASSLSDITYEQYF	TGTGCCAGCAGCTTATCAGACATAACCTACGAGCAGTACTTC	NA	NA	TRBV7-9	TRBJ2-7
CASSLTGGLTDTQYF	TGTGCCAGCAGTTTAACAGGGGGTTTGACAGATACGCAGTATTTT	NA	TRBD1	TRBV28	TRBJ2-3
CASSLQGAGTEAFF	TGCGCCAGCAGCTTACAGGGGGCTGGCACTGAAGCTTTCTTT	NA	TRBD1	TRBV5-1	TRBJ1-1
CASSQGINSPLHF	TGTGCCAGCAGTCAGGGGATTAATTCACCCCTCCACTTT	NA	NA	TRBV12-3/TRBV12-4	TRBJ1-6
CASWRNLNTEAFF	TGCGCCAGTTGGAGGAACCTGAACACTGAAGCTTTCTTT	NA	NA	TRBV19	TRBJ1-1
CASSLAQGAKAFF	TGTGCCAGCAGCTTAGCGCAAGGGGCGAAAGCTTTCTTT	once	NA	TRBV7-9	TRBJ1-1
CASSALVGQGENSPLHF	TGTGCCAGCAGTGCCCTGGTAGGACAGGGTGAAAATTCACCCCTCCACTTT	NA	TRBD1	TRBV6-1	TRBJ1-6
CASSHGTLNTEAFF	TGTGCCAGCAGCCACGGGACACTTAACACTGAAGCTTTCTTT	NA	NA	TRBV7-2	TRBJ1-1
CASSQRGTTFEAFF	TGTGCCAGCAGCCAAAGGGGGACCACTTTTGAAGCTTTCTTT	NA	NA	TRBV3-1/TRBV3-2	TRBJ1-1